The entry below gives a single T cell receptor (beta chain) sequence along with its context. Its specificity is unknown. This sample is part of a study of cytomegalovirus exposure and HLA in healthy donors. PCR employed 60 Vbeta and 13 Jbeta primers. Repertoires were generated with immunoSEQ multiplex PCR, while TCRdb's copy carries only in-frame clones and drops some. The repertoire has roughly 60,000 clones, roughly 80% of them found once; the top ten carry approximately 3.5%. Study results and limitations: What a later analysis showed was that several of the most significant clusters appeared linked to common viral pathogens. It was confirmed in vitro that three of the CMV-associated chains were specific for CMV antigens.

From germline, CDR1 is SGDLS and CDR2 YYNGEE. V lost 0 bases to trimming and J lost 6 bases, with 12 bases between them. CDR3 length: 15 amino acids. This sequence originates from a woman aged 40 to 50 in good health and CMV-seropositive. The chain couples TRBV9 to TRBJ2-2, with no clear D. Sequencing input: PBMCs. For the CDR3, the DNA is TGTGCCAGCAGCGTAGTTTTGTCGGGTCCCGGGGAGCTGTTTTTT. Its protein is CASSVVLSGPGELFF.